The present TCR beta chain was sequenced within a study of T cells after yellow fever vaccination. Study-level information: Fractions of low cell number were prepared using SMART-Seq v4 Ultra Low Input. Whole-study results and caveats: Contaminants from the bulk population, in the form of abundant clonotypes, could be found in FACS-sorted repertoires. Reappearance after the booster was seen for most primary-vaccination clones, at more than 95% CD4 and around 90% CD8.

The CDR3 is 15 amino acids. In germline, CDR1 is SNHLY, CDR2 FYNNEI. Trimming removed 6 bases from V and 4 bases from J, with 18 bases in between. Universal primer sites and UMIs were introduced during 5'RACE template-switching synthesis of TCR cDNA. One entry per CDR3 protein, called by TCRdb with MiXCR from the 5' RACE reads. The sample holds about 220,000 distinct CDR3 sequences, 3.2% seen once. Notes on this clonotype: Its antigen remains unidentified.

The clonotype originates from a man between 18 and 29 years old who received the YFV17D yellow fever vaccine. The gene calls are TRBV2 and TRBJ2-5; no definite D call. The source was CD4+ T cells sorted from PBMCs, collected 10 days after the yellow fever booster vaccination. CDR3 bases: TGTGCCAGCAGCGTCGACCCCAGAGTTGGAGAGACCCAGTACTTC. This gives the protein CASSVDPRVGETQYF.